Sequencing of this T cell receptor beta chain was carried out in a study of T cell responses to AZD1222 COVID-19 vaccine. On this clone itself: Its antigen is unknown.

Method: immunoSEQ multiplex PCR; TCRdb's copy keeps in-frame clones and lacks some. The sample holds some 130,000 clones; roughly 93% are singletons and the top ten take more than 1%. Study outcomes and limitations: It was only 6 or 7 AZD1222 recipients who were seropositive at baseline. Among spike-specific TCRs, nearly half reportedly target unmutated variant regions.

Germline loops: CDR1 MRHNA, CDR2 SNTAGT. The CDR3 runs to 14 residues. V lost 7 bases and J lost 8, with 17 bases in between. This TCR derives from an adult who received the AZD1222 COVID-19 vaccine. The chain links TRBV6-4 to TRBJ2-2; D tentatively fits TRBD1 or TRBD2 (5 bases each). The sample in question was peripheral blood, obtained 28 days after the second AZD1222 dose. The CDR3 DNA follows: TGTGCCAGCACCTCGGGACCTCGAGGAGGGGAGCTGTTTTTT. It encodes CASTSGPRGGELFF.